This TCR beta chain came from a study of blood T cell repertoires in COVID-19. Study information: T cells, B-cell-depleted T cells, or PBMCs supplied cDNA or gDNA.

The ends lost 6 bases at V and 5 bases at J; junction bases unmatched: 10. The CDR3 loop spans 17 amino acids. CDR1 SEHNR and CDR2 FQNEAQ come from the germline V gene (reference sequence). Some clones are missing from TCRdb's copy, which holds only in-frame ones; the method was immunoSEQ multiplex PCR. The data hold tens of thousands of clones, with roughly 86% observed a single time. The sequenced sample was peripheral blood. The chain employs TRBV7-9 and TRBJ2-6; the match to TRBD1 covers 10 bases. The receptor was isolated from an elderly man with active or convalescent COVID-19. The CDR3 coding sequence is TGTGCCAGCAGAGCCCGACAGGGGGCGGACTGGGCCAACGTCCTGACTTTC. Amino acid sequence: CASRARQGADWANVLTF.